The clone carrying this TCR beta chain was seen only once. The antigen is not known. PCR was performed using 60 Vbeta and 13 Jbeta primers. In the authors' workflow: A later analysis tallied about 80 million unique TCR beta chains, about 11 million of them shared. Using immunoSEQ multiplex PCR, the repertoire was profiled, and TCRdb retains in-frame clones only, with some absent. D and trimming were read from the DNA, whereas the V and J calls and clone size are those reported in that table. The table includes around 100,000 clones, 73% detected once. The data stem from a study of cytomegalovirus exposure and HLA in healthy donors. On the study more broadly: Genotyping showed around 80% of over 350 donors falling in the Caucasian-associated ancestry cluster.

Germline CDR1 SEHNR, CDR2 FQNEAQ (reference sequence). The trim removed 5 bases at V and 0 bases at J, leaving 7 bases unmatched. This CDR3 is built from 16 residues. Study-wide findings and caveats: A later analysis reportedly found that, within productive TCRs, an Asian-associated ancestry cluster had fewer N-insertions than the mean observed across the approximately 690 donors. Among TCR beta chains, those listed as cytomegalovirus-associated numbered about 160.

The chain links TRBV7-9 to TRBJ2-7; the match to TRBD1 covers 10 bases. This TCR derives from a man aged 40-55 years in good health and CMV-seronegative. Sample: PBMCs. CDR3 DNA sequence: TGTGCCAGCAGCGGAGAGGGACAGGGGAGCTCCTACGAGCAGTACTTC. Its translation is CASSGEGQGSSYEQYF.